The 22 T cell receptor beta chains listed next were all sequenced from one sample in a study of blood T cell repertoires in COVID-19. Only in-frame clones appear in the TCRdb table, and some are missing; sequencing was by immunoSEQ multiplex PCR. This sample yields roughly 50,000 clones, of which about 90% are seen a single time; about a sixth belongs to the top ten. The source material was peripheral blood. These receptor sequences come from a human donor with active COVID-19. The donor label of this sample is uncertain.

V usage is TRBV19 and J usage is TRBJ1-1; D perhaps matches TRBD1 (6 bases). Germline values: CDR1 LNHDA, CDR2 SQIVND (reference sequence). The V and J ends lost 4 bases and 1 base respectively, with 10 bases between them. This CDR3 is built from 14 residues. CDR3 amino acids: CASSRETGNTEAFF. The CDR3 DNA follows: TGTGCCAGTAGTAGAGAGACAGGGAACACTGAAGCTTTCTTT.

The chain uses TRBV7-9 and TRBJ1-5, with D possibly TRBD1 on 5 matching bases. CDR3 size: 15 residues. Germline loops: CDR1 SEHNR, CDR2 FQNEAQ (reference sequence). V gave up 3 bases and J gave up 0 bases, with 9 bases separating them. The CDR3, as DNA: TGTGCCAGCAGCTTGGGGGGATATAGCAATCAGCCCCAGCATTTT. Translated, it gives CASSLGGYSNQPQHF. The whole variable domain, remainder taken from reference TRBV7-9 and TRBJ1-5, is DTGVSQNPRHKITKRGQNVTFRCDPISEHNRLYWYRQTLGQGPEFLTYFQNEAQLEKSRLLSDRFSAERPKGSFSTLEIQRTEQGDSAMYLCASSLGGYSNQPQHFGDGTRLSIL.

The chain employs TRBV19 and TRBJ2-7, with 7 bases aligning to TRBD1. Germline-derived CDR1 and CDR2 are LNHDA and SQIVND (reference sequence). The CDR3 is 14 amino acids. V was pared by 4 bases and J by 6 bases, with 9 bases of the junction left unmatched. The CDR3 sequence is CASSTRQGAPEQYF. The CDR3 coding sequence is TGTGCCAGTAGTACCCGACAGGGTGCACCCGAGCAGTACTTC.

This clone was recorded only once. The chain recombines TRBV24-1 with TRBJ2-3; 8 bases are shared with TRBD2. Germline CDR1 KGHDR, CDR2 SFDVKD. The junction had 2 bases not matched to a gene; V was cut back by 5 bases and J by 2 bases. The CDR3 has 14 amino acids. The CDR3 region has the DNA TGTGCCACCAGTGGGCGGGGGGACACAGATACGCAGTATTTT. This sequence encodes CATSGRGDTDTQYF.

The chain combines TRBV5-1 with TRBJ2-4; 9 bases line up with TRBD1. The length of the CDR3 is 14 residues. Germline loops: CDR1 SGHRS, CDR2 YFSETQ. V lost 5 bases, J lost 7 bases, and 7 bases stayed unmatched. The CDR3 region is CASSPDRGWNIQYF. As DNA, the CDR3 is TGCGCCAGCAGTCCGGACAGGGGTTGGAACATTCAGTACTTC.

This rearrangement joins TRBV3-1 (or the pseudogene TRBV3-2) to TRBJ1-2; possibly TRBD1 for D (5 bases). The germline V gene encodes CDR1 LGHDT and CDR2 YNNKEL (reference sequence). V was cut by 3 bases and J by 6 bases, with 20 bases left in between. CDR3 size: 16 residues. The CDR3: CASSHWGPRERDGYTF. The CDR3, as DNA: TGTGCCAGCAGCCACTGGGGCCCCCGTGAAAGGGATGGCTACACCTTC.

CDR3 bases: TGTGCCAGCAGCTTAGCGCGGGGACAAGAGACCCAGTACTTC. Translated: CASSLARGQETQYF. The rearrangement uses TRBV7-9 and TRBJ2-5; perhaps TRBD2 as D (6 bases). The CDR3 has 14 residues. Germline loops: CDR1 SEHNR, CDR2 FQNEAQ (reference sequence). The V end lost 0 bases, the J end lost 2 bases, and 7 bases lay between the germline ends.

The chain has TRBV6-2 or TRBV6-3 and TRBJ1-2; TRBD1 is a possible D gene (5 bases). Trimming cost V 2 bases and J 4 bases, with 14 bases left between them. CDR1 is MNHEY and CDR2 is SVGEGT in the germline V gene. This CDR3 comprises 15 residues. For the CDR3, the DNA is TGTGCCAGCAGTTACACATCAACAGGATTCTATGGCTACACCTTC. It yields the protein CASSYTSTGFYGYTF.

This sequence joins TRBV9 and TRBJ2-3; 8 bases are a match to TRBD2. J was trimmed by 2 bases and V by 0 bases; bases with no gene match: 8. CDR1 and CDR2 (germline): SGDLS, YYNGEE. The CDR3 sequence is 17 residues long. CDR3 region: CASSVGGGREVTDTQYF. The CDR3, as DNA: TGTGCCAGCAGCGTAGGTGGGGGGCGGGAGGTCACAGATACGCAGTATTTT.

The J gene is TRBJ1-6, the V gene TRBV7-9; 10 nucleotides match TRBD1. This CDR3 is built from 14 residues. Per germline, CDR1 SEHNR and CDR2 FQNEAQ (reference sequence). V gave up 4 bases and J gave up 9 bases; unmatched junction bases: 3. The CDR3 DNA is TGTGCCAGCAGCTACGGACAGGGGGTTTCACCCCTCCACTTT. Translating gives CASSYGQGVSPLHF.

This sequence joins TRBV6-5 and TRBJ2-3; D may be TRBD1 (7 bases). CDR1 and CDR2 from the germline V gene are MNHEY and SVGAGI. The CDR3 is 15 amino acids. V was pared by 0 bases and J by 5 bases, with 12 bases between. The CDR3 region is CASSYSAGGRDTQYF. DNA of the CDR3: TGTGCCAGCAGTTACTCGGCAGGGGGGAGAGATACGCAGTATTTT.

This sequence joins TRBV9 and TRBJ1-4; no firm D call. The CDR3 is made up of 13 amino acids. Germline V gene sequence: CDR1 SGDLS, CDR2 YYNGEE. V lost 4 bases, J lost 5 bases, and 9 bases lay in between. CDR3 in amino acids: CASSPGLNEKLFF. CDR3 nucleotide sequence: TGTGCCAGCAGCCCCGGACTGAATGAAAAACTGTTTTTT.

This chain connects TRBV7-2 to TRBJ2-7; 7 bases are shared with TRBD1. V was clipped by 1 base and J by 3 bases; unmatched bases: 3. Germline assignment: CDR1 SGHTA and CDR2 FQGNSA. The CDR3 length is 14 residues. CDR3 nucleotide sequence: TGTGCCAGCAGCTTAGGGACAGGTATCTACGAGCAGTACTTC. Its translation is CASSLGTGIYEQYF.

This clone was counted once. CDR3 protein: CASRLGGTEAFF. The DNA for the CDR3 is TGTGCCAGCAGGCTCGGGGGAACTGAAGCTTTCTTT. The chain links TRBV6-6 to TRBJ1-1; the D gene is possibly TRBD1 (5 bases). CDR1 is MNHNY and CDR2 is SVGAGI in the germline V gene (reference sequence). The CDR3 covers 12 residues. The V and J ends lost 6 bases and 5 bases respectively, with 10 bases between them.

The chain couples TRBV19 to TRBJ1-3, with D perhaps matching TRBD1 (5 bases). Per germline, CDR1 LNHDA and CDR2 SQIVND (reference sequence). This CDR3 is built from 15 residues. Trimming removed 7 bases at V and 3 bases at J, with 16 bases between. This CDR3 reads CASNLGGGIGNTIYF. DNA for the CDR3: TGTGCCAGTAATCTTGGGGGGGGAATTGGAAACACCATATATTTT. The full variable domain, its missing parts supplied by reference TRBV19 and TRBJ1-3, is DGGITQSPKYLFRKEGQNVTLSCEQNLNHDAMYWYRQDPGQGLRLIYYSQIVNDFQKGDIAEGYSVSREKKESFPLTVTSAQKNPTAFYLCASNLGGGIGNTIYFGEGSWLTVV.

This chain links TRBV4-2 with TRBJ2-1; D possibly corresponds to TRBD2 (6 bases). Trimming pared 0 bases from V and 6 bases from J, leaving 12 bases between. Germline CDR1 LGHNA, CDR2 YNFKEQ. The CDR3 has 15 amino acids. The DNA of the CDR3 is TGTGCCAGCAGCCAAGATGTGACTAGTTTCAATGAGCAGTTCTTC. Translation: CASSQDVTSFNEQFF.

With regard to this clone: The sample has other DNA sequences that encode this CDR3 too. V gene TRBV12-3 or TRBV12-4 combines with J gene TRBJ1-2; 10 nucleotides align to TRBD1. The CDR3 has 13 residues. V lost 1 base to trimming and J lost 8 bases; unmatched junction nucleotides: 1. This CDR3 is CASSLGTGGGYTF. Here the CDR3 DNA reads TGTGCCAGCAGTTTAGGGACAGGGGGGGGCTACACCTTC.

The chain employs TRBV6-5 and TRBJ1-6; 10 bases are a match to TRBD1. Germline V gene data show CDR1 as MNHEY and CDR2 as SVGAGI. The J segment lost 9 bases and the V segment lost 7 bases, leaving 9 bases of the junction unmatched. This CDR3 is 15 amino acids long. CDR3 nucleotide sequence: TGTGCCAGCACCCCCGACAGGGGGCTCGGTTCACCCCTCCACTTT. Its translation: CASTPDRGLGSPLHF.

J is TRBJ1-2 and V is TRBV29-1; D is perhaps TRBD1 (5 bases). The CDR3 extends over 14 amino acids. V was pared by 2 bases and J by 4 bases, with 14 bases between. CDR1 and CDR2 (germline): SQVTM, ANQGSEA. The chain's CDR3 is CSVESEGRGYGYTF. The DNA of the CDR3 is TGCAGCGTTGAATCGGAGGGGCGCGGCTATGGCTACACCTTC.

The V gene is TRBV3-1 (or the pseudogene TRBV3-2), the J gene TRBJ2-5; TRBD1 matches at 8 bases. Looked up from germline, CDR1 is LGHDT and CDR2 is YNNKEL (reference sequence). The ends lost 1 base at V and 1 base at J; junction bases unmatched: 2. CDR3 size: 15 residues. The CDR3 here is CASSQGGQGQETQYF. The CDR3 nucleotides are TGTGCCAGCAGCCAAGGCGGACAGGGCCAAGAGACCCAGTACTTC.

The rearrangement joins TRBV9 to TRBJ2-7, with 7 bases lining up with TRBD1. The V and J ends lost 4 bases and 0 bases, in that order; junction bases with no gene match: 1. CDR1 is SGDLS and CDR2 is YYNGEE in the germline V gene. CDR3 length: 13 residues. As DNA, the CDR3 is TGTGCCAGCAGCCGGGACAGCTCCTACGAGCAGTACTTC. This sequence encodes CASSRDSSYEQYF.

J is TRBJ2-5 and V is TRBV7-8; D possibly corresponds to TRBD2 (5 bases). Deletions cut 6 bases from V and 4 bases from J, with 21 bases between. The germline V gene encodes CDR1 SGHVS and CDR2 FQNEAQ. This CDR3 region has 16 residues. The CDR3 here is CASRSPGRGPGETQYF. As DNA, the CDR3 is TGTGCCAGCAGATCCCCCGGTCGGGGTCCGGGAGAGACCCAGTACTTC.